The next 2 T cell receptor beta chains were all read from a single sample in a study of circulating CD8 cells and anti-PD-1 response in melanoma. Live CD3+CD8+TCRalphabeta+ cells were sorted into four subsets by PD-1 and/or TIGIT. The QIAseq Immune Repertoire TCR panel built the libraries from roughly 16 ng of total RNA. TCRdb used MiXCR to reprocess the reads, holding one entry per CDR3 protein. The sample comprises about 1,200 distinct CDR3 sequences, around 6.3% of which are singletons, and over 3.5% rests with the top ten. Sequenced here: CD8+ T cells from PBMCs, sampled at baseline or after one month of anti-PD-1 therapy (not recorded which). These receptors were obtained from a human donor with melanoma.

In its sample, this clonotype ranks as medium-sized. The chain carries TRBV4-1 and TRBJ1-2, with D unresolved. CDR3 length equals 16 residues. V was shortened by 0 bases and J by 8 bases, with 19 bases between the two germline ends. Looked up from germline, CDR1 is MGHRA and CDR2 is YSYEKL. The DNA for the CDR3 is TGCGCCAGCAGCCAAGATTTGGAACAAGGCGGATACGGCTACACCTTC. It encodes CASSQDLEQGGYGYTF.

V gene TRBV20-1 combines with J gene TRBJ2-1; 10 nucleotides line up with TRBD2. CDR3 length: 16 amino acids. Germline values: CDR1 DFQATT, CDR2 SNEGSKA (reference sequence). The V gene end was trimmed by 6 bases and the J gene end by 7 bases; junction bases not matched to a gene: 15. The CDR3 DNA follows: TGCAGTGCGGAGCTAGCGGGGGCCCTTCCGAGGAATGAGCAGTTCTTC. Encoded protein: CSAELAGALPRNEQFF.